This T cell receptor beta chain was sequenced during a study of blood T cell repertoires in COVID-19. Study-wide background: Nucleic acid was either cDNA or gDNA, and it came from T cells, B-cell-depleted T cells, or PBMCs.

The CDR3 has 17 amino acids. Study processing details: Amplifying reference gene primers gave estimates of nucleated cell counts. Using immunoSEQ multiplex PCR, the repertoire was profiled, and TCRdb retains in-frame clones only, with some absent. V, J and clone size are taken as reported in that table, and D and trimming were inferred from the DNA itself. The profile covers under 300,000 clones, with around nine tenths appearing a single time and 6% to 9% taken by the ten largest. The sequencing input was peripheral blood. The rearrangement links TRBV21-1 to TRBJ2-7; TRBD2 is the table's D call, not checked against the DNA. TRBV21-1 is labeled a pseudogene. This clonotype was sampled from a woman in her 70s with active or convalescent COVID-19. The CDR3 loop is CASNPGVKRDHPHEQYF. For the CDR3, the DNA is TGTGCCAGCAACCCAGGGGTCAAGCGGGACCACCCACACGAGCAGTACTTC.